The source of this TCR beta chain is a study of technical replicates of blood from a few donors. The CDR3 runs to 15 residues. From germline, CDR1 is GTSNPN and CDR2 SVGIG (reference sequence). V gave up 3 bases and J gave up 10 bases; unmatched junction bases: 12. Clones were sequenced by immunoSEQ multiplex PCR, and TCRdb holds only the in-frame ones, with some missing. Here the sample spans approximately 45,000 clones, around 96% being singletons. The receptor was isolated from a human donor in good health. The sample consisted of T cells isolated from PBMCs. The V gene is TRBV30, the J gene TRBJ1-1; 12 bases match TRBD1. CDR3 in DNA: TGTGCCTGGAGGCGACTGGGGGGACAGGGGGCGCGAGCTTTCTTT. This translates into CAWRRLGGQGARAFF.